The 27 T cell receptor beta chains presented below share a single source sample, sequenced in a study of metastatic and nonmetastatic thyroid tumors. TCRdb re-clonotyped the PCR reads via MiXCR. The sample includes around 4,500 clones, over 15% of them seen just once. Thyroid surgery was preceded by no treatment in any patient. The sample consisted of adjacent normal tissue. The receptors here all came from a female donor with papillary thyroid cancer or a benign thyroid nodule (not recorded which). Some clones in this sample may be carry-over from other donors' samples.

For the CDR3, the DNA is TGCAGTTCGAGAGGACCGAACACTGAAGCTTTCTTT. Translation: CSSRGPNTEAFF. The chain links TRBV20-1 to TRBJ1-1, with D unresolved. The V gene's germline CDR1 is DFQATT and CDR2 SNEGSKA (reference sequence). The CDR3 loop spans 12 amino acids. V gave up 8 bases and J gave up 1 base, with 11 bases separating them.

This clone was found many times. The rearrangement joins TRBV20-1 to TRBJ2-1; 9 bases align to TRBD1. The ends lost 4 bases at V and 6 bases at J; junction bases unmatched: 7. Germline values: CDR1 DFQATT, CDR2 SNEGSKA (reference sequence). There are 14 residues in the CDR3. The CDR3 nucleotides read TGCAGTGCTAAGGGGGACAGGGCATTCAATGAGCAGTTCTTC. It yields the protein CSAKGDRAFNEQFF.

This clone was observed a handful of times. This rearrangement joins TRBV2 to TRBJ2-5, with 10 bases identical to TRBD1. The CDR3 runs to 13 residues. Germline V gene lookup returns CDR1 SNHLY and CDR2 FYNNEI. V shed 8 bases and J 5 bases; nucleotides not matched to a gene: 5. In DNA, the CDR3 is TGTGCCAGCTCGGACAGGGGGGAGGAGACCCAGTACTTC. The encoded protein is CASSDRGEETQYF.

The table lists this clone with many counts. Sequence at one end of the junction differs from germline and may be a read error. Other DNA sequences in the sample encode the same CDR3. The J gene is TRBJ1-6, the V gene TRBV12-3 or TRBV12-4; D uncertain. This CDR3 comprises 13 residues. For the CDR3, the DNA is TGTGCCAGCAGTTTATCAGTAAATTCGCCCCTCCACTTT. It translates to CASSLSVNSPLHF.

This clone was picked up many times. J is TRBJ2-1 and V is TRBV3-1, with no clear D. Germline V gene lookup returns CDR1 LGHDT and CDR2 YNNKEL (reference sequence). The CDR3 covers 14 residues. Deletions cut 1 base from V and 9 bases from J, with 13 bases between. DNA for the CDR3: TGTGCCAGCAGCCAAGGGGCCCAAACTATTGAGCAGTTCTTC. This encodes CASSQGAQTIEQFF.

Ten or more counts support this clone. CDR3 nucleotides: TGTGCCAGCAGAAGAAGTAACAGTATCCTTAGCACAGATACGCAGTATTTT. Protein sequence: CASRRSNSILSTDTQYF. The chain joins TRBV11-1 to TRBJ2-3; D ambiguous. CDR3 size: 17 residues. Trimming cost V 6 bases and J 0 bases, with 19 bases left between them. Germline CDR1 SGHAT, CDR2 FQDESV (reference sequence). The whole variable domain, filled in from reference TRBV11-1 and TRBJ2-3, reads EAEVAQSPRYKITEKSQAVAFWCDPISGHATLYWYRQILGQGPELLVQFQDESVVDDSQLPKDRFSAERLKGVDSTLKIQPAELGDSAMYLCASRRSNSILSTDTQYFGPGTRLTVL.

For this clone: The identical CDR3 is also encoded by other nucleotide sequences in the sample. The chain joins TRBV7-8 to TRBJ2-7, with D perhaps assigned TRBD1 or TRBD2 (7 bases each). The CDR3 consists of 17 residues. Trimming took off 6 bases at V and 9 bases at J, with 30 bases between the two ends. Germline V lookup: CDR1 SGHVS, CDR2 FQNEAQ. CDR3 DNA: TGTGCCAGCAGGGGGGGAGGGAGTGACAGGGTCAGTTTAGGGCAGTACTTC. Protein sequence: CASRGGGSDRVSLGQYF.

The table lists this clone with a few counts. This chain's CDR3 is CASRPIDGDYSNQPQHF. The DNA of the CDR3 is TGTGCCAGCAGACCCATTGACGGGGATTATAGCAATCAGCCCCAGCATTTT. The chain links TRBV28 to TRBJ1-5; D call uncertain. V lost 6 bases and J lost 0, with 18 bases in between. Germline V gene sequence: CDR1 MDHEN, CDR2 SYDVKM. The CDR3 spans 17 residues.

The genes are TRBV6-1 and TRBJ2-7, with 7 nucleotides matching TRBD1. The CDR3 extends over 12 amino acids. From germline, CDR1 is MNHNS and CDR2 SASEGT. The CDR3 DNA follows: TGTGCCGGAAGTGATACAGGGGACGAGCAGTACGTG. This translates into CAGSDTGDEQYV.

The table lists this clone with many counts. A much larger clone differs by one base, so this may be a read error. Other DNA sequences in this sample translate to the same CDR3. The chain recombines TRBV28 with TRBJ1-4, with a possible D match to TRBD1 (6 bases). Germline CDR1 is MDHEN and CDR2 is SYDVKM. The V end was cut by 5 bases, the J end by 8 bases, with 18 bases between. The CDR3 extends over 15 amino acids. This chain's CDR3 is CASSPPTGRWEKLFF. CDR3 bases: TGTGCCAGCAGTCCTCCTACAGGGAGATGGGAAAAACTGTTTTTT.

A word on this clone: A read error may account for a junction end that differs from germline. This chain uses TRBV5-6 with TRBJ2-5; D is unclear. This CDR3 spans 13 amino acids. CDR1 and CDR2 from the germline V gene are SGHDT and YYEEEE. CDR3 amino acids: CAISSAPSETQYF. Written as DNA, the CDR3 is TGTGCCATCAGCTCGGCCCCGTCGGAGACCCAGTACTTC.

This chain uses TRBV10-3 with TRBJ2-7; D gene ambiguous. The V gene lost 4 bases and the J gene lost 3 bases, with 13 bases spanning the gap. Germline CDR1 ENHRY, CDR2 SYGVKD. This CDR3 has 14 amino acids. The CDR3 DNA is TGTGCCATCAGTGTGGGTTATTCAGACTACGAGCAGTACGTC. Its protein is CAISVGYSDYEQYV.

This chain joins TRBV28 and TRBJ2-2; D is unresolved. V was cut by 7 bases and J by 0 bases, with 9 bases left in between. Germline V gives CDR1 MDHEN, CDR2 SYDVKM. The CDR3 is made up of 14 amino acids. CDR3 nucleotides: TGTGCCAGCACATACAGCACGAACACCGGGGAGCTGTTTTTT. Amino acids: CASTYSTNTGELFF.

This clone is categorized as medium-sized. The V gene is TRBV2, the J gene TRBJ2-7; 10 bases fit TRBD1. Germline assignment: CDR1 SNHLY and CDR2 FYNNEI. The V gene end was trimmed by 6 bases and the J gene end by 3 bases; junction bases not matched to a gene: 5. This CDR3 comprises 14 residues. The CDR3 nucleotides read TGTGCCAGCAGGGGGGACAGGGGCGGCTACGAGCAGTACTTC. Translating it yields CASRGDRGGYEQYF.

Only a few counts were recorded for this clone. In DNA, the CDR3 is TGTGCCAGCAGCTACAGGGGTGCTAATGAAAAACTGTTTTTT. Protein sequence: CASSYRGANEKLFF. The rearrangement links TRBV27 to TRBJ1-4; 7 bases agree with TRBD1. Per the germline V gene, CDR1 is MNHEY and CDR2 is SMNVEV (reference sequence). The trim removed 6 bases at V and 3 bases at J, leaving 4 bases unmatched. This CDR3 is built from 14 residues.

This chain connects TRBV28 to TRBJ2-7; 7 bases are a match to TRBD1. CDR3 length: 14 amino acids. The V gene end was trimmed by 3 bases and the J gene end by 3 bases; junction bases not matched to a gene: 5. The germline CDR1 and CDR2 sequences are MDHEN and SYDVKM. This CDR3 is CASSFLRQGYEQYV. Written as DNA, the CDR3 is TGTGCCAGCAGTTTCCTTCGACAGGGCTACGAGCAGTACGTC.

By share of the sample, this clone is medium-sized. The V call is TRBV7-8, the J call TRBJ1-5; D is ambiguous. Trimming left V 1 base short and J 0 bases short, with 10 bases between. Germline values: CDR1 SGHVS, CDR2 FQNEAQ. The CDR3 is 16 amino acids. The CDR3 bases are TGTGCCAGCAGCTTAGGGGCACCGTATAGCAATCAGCCCCAGCATTTT. Translating gives CASSLGAPYSNQPQHF.

The chain carries TRBV20-1 and TRBJ2-7; 10 bases agree with TRBD1. V trimming: 7 bases; J trimming: 0 bases; junction bases outside the gene matches: 6. CDR3 length equals 14 residues. From germline, CDR1 is DFQATT and CDR2 SNEGSKA (reference sequence). The CDR3 sequence is CSVVRDRGSYEQYF. The CDR3 bases are TGCAGTGTCGTCCGGGACAGGGGCTCCTACGAGCAGTACTTC.

This chain uses TRBV19 with TRBJ2-1; the D gene could be TRBD1 or TRBD2 (5 bases each). Per the germline V gene, CDR1 is LNHDA and CDR2 is SQIVND (reference sequence). Deletions cut 7 bases from V and 0 bases from J, with 16 bases between. The CDR3 loop spans 16 amino acids. CDR3 coding DNA: TGTGCCAGTACTCCCGGGGCGTATAGCTCCTACAATGAGCAGTTCTTC. It translates to CASTPGAYSSYNEQFF.

This clone was seen at least ten times. At one of its ends the junction is not consistent with the germline gene, which may arise from a read error. V and J are TRBV6-5 and TRBJ2-2, with D maybe TRBD2 (6 bases). The CDR3 has 16 amino acids. The V gene's germline CDR1 is MNHEY and CDR2 SVGAGI. CDR3 nucleotides: TGTGCCGGCAGTTATGGGGTGGTTGTAAACACCGGGGGGCTGTTTTTT. This translates into CAGSYGVVVNTGGLFF.

This clone is categorized as medium-sized. The CDR3 loop reads CASSPTDYNEQFF. The CDR3 coding sequence is TGTGCCAGCTCACCCACAGATTACAATGAGCAGTTCTTC. The rearrangement links TRBV18 to TRBJ2-1; no clear D. Trimming stripped 3 bases from V and 4 bases from J, with 7 bases between. Germline assignment: CDR1 KGHSH and CDR2 LQKENI. The CDR3 totals 13 residues.

This clone turned up a few times. This chain links TRBV27 with TRBJ1-6; no firm D call. Germline V gene data show CDR1 as MNHEY and CDR2 as SMNVEV (reference sequence). The CDR3 totals 14 residues. V was clipped by 2 bases and J by 10 bases, with 12 bases between them. CDR3 sequence: CASSLVPRRSPLHF. Written as DNA, the CDR3 is TGTGCCAGCAGTTTAGTCCCAAGGAGATCACCCCTCCACTTT.

This sequence joins TRBV6-1 and TRBJ2-7, with TRBD1 matching 7 bases. Germline V gene lookup returns CDR1 MNHNS and CDR2 SASEGT. The CDR3 is made up of 16 amino acids. V dropped 8 bases and J dropped 7; count of bases not matched to a gene: 20. The CDR3 nucleotides read TGTGCCAGCGCGGCCAGCAGCTTCTCACAGGGGCAAGAGCAGTACGTC. Translating it yields CASAASSFSQGQEQYV.

By share of the sample, this clone is medium-sized (0.01 to 0.1%). This chain links TRBV19 with TRBJ2-2; no definite D call. Trimming left V 5 bases short and J 1 base short, with 11 bases between. The CDR3 totals 15 residues. CDR1 and CDR2 from the germline V gene are LNHDA and SQIVND (reference sequence). This chain's CDR3 is CASSPPRQNTGELFF. Here the CDR3 DNA reads TGTGCCAGTAGTCCCCCGCGACAGAACACCGGGGAGCTGTTTTTT.

This clone was seen ten or more times. The chain combines TRBV14 with TRBJ2-5; no definite D call. The ends were cut back, 4 bases at V and 1 base at J, with 7 bases in the middle. Germline V gives CDR1 SGHDN, CDR2 FVKESK. This CDR3 has 13 amino acids. CDR3 in amino acids: CASSPLGQETQYF. CDR3 DNA sequence: TGTGCCAGCAGCCCCCTGGGCCAAGAGACCCAGTACTTC.

The CDR3 nucleotides read TGTGCCAGCAGCAAGGGACAGGACCCATATTATGGCTACACCTTC. Translation gives CASSKGQDPYYGYTF. The V and J genes are TRBV5-5 and TRBJ1-2, with 8 bases lining up with TRBD1. With V trimmed by 4 bases and J by 5 bases, 10 bases remained unmatched. There are 15 residues in the CDR3. CDR1 and CDR2 (germline): SGHKS, YYEKEE (reference sequence).

This chain links TRBV28 with TRBJ2-7; 8 nucleotides match TRBD2. CDR3 length: 15 amino acids. Trimming at V came to 7 bases and at J to 3 bases, leaving 11 bases not matched to a gene. The germline V gene has CDR1 MDHEN and CDR2 SYDVKM. The CDR3 loop reads CASNLSGAQSYEQYF. CDR3 sequence (DNA): TGTGCCAGCAATCTTAGCGGGGCCCAGAGCTACGAGCAGTACTTC.